This TCR beta chain was sequenced in a study of regulatory T cells in long-lasting Graves disease. Time point specified: persistent/refractory GD, antithyroid drugs over 5 years with positive TRAb. The TCR library was made from RNA extracted from PBMCs. Arm-PCR of CDR3 regions with iRepertoire HTBI primers generated TCR beta libraries. TCRdb independently ran MiXCR on the multiplex PCR reads; one entry per CDR3 protein. The repertoire holds around 500,000 distinct CDR3 sequences, with around 20% as singletons. This clonotype occurred a few times. Its antigen is currently unknown. Study results and caveats: Persistent disease was characterized by preferential usage of TRBV28, TRBJ1-2 and TRBJ2-5.

The trim removed 0 bases at V and 3 bases at J, leaving 4 bases unmatched. CDR3 size: 16 residues. CDR1 and CDR2 from the germline V gene are MNHEY and SVGEGT. The chain couples TRBV6-2 or TRBV6-3 to TRBJ1-2; 10 nucleotides align to TRBD1. The clonotype was recovered from a female donor with Graves disease. This material consisted of peripheral blood mononuclear cells (PBMCs), taken when the disease was refractory, from a patient treated with antithyroid drugs. This CDR3 reads CASSYSRDRGDYGYTF. The CDR3 bases are TGTGCCAGCAGTTACTCCCGGGACAGGGGCGACTATGGCTACACCTTC.